This TCR beta chain was recorded in a study of T cell repertoires in cytomegalovirus infection. On the study more broadly: The authors used CMV epitopes that were HLA-C-restricted (recently identified) and HLA-B-restricted (well studied). Both a matching HLA type and CMV infection were indicated by public TCR beta signatures.

Germline V CDR1 and CDR2: LGHNA, YSLEER. V lost 1 base, J lost 8 bases, and 2 bases stayed unmatched. This CDR3 is 14 amino acids long. Using its own MiXCR run on the reads, TCRdb lists one record per CDR3 protein. The sample includes about 500,000 distinct CDR3 sequences, about 33% of them seen just once. In the case of this clonotype: Its matching antigen is unknown.

Notes on the study in general: In two of eight donors, the top clonotype was HLA-C-restricted CMV-specific. Pooled public TCR beta family frequency picked out CMV carriers with the relevant HLA.

Specimen: cultured PBMCs, collected from culture after CMV antigen stimulation. The V call is TRBV4-3, the J call TRBJ1-6; the match to TRBD1 covers 7 bases. This sequence originates from a human donor in good health (CMV status not recorded). Some clones in this sample may be carry-over from other donors' samples. In DNA form, the CDR3 reads TGCGCCAGCAGCCAAGGACAGGGAGATTCACCCCTCCACTTT. Its protein product is CASSQGQGDSPLHF.